This TCR beta chain derives from a study of blood T cell repertoires in COVID-19. Study context: Sites in the United States, Italy and Spain provided acute and convalescent COVID-19 samples. Sources were T cells, B-cell-depleted T cells, or PBMCs; the material itself was cDNA or gDNA.

Sequenced by immunoSEQ multiplex PCR; TCRdb stores in-frame clones only, minus some. This table has roughly 63,000 clones, roughly four fifths appearing once. CDR1 is LGHNA, CDR2 YSLEER, per germline. V gave up 4 bases and J gave up 6 bases; unmatched junction bases: 9. The CDR3 contains 16 residues. The sequenced sample was peripheral blood. This receptor was taken from a woman of 80 years or more with acute or convalescent COVID-19. The rearrangement uses TRBV4-3 and TRBJ2-2; 9 positions match TRBD2. In DNA, the CDR3 is TGCGCCAGCAGCCGTCGGGGACTAGCCTTGTCCGGGGAGCTGTTTTTT. Its protein product is CASSRRGLALSGELFF.